Below are 13 T cell receptor beta chains sequenced from a single sample in a study of CD8+CD57+ T cells in acquired aplastic anemia. All patients picked for sequencing had shown, by flow cytometry, an expansion of CD8+CD57+ cells. The template for TCR beta VDJ and CDR3 sequence profiling was genomic DNA. TCRdb itself ran the reads through MiXCR, one entry per CDR3 protein. The sample includes about 160,000 distinct CDR3 sequences, roughly two thirds of them seen just once. The sequenced material came from sorted CD4+, CD8+, or CD8+CD57+ T cells (not recorded which) from PBMCs. The receptors were sampled from a human donor with aplastic anemia.

This clonotype was seen a few times. The V gene is TRBV5-1, the J gene TRBJ1-2; 7 nucleotides match TRBD1. CDR3 length equals 14 residues. V lost 4 bases and J lost 2; bases outside the gene matches: 5. CDR1 and CDR2 from the germline V gene are SGHRS and YFSETQ. CDR3 residues: CASSQGQSNYGYTF. In nucleotides, the CDR3 is TGCGCCAGCAGCCAGGGACAGTCAAACTATGGCTACACCTTC.

The chain joins TRBV14 to TRBJ2-7; tentative D call: TRBD1 (5 bases). In germline, CDR1 is SGHDN, CDR2 FVKESK. V lost 2 bases and J 0 bases, leaving 17 bases between the germline ends. This CDR3 region has 17 residues. CDR3 sequence: CASSQPRAGKSSYEQYF. CDR3 DNA sequence: TGTGCCAGCAGCCAACCCCGGGCAGGGAAATCCTCCTACGAGCAGTACTTC.

The V and J genes are TRBV10-3 and TRBJ1-3; TRBD1 might be the D (5 bases). The V end lost 6 bases, the J end lost 8 bases, and 14 bases lay between the germline ends. This CDR3 region has 13 residues. CDR1 is ENHRY and CDR2 is SYGVKD in the germline V gene. This CDR3 reads CAIRQDPFDTIYF. In DNA form, the CDR3 reads TGTGCCATCAGACAGGACCCTTTTGACACCATATATTTT.

There are a few counts of this clonotype. One end of the junction fails to match germline, which may point to a read error. The chain carries TRBV5-1 and TRBJ2-5, with 12 bases matching TRBD1. The CDR3 contains 14 residues. Germline V gene sequence: CDR1 SGHRS, CDR2 YFSETQ. CDR3 sequence (DNA): TGTGCCAGTGGGACAGGGGGCGCCGGGGAGACCCAGTACTTC. It yields the protein CASGTGGAGETQYF.

CDR3 protein: CASGDRVPNEKLFF. CDR3 nucleotides: TGTGCCAGCGGAGACCGGGTTCCTAATGAAAAACTGTTTTTT. The J gene is TRBJ1-4, the V gene TRBV7-8; no firm D call. There are 14 residues in the CDR3. The V gene lost 8 bases and the J gene lost 3 bases, with 13 bases spanning the gap. CDR1 SGHVS and CDR2 FQNEAQ come from the germline V gene.

The V gene is TRBV28, the J gene TRBJ1-2, with D uncertain. CDR3 length: 12 residues. The germline V and J ends were trimmed by 11 bases and 2 bases, with 12 bases remaining between them. In germline, CDR1 is MDHEN, CDR2 SYDVKM. CDR3: CASRTQNYGYTF. DNA for the CDR3: TGTGCCTCCAGGACTCAGAACTATGGCTACACCTTC.

This clonotype appeared a single time. The V gene is TRBV7-8, the J gene TRBJ1-2; TRBD1 matches 8 bases. CDR3 length: 14 amino acids. J was trimmed by 5 bases and V by 5 bases; bases with no gene match: 7. CDR1 is SGHVS and CDR2 is FQNEAQ in the germline V gene. The CDR3 protein is CASSLGTGKYGYTF. Written as DNA, the CDR3 is TGTGCCAGCAGCCTCGGGACAGGAAAATATGGCTACACCTTC. The full variable domain, rest sourced from reference TRBV7-8 and TRBJ1-2, is GAGVSQSPRYKVAKRGQDVALRCDPISGHVSLFWYQQALGQGPEFLTYFQNEAQLDKSGLPSDRFFAERPEGSVSTLKIQRTQQEDSAVYLCASSLGTGKYGYTFGSGTRLTVV.

This chain uses TRBV15 with TRBJ1-5, with D perhaps matching TRBD1 (6 bases). V was clipped by 3 bases and J by 2 bases, with 14 bases between them. The germline V gene has CDR1 LNHNV and CDR2 YYDKDF (reference sequence). CDR3 length: 16 residues. The chain's CDR3 is CATSSGGLYGNQPQHF. The CDR3 bases are TGTGCCACCAGCAGCGGGGGGCTATACGGCAATCAGCCCCAGCATTTT.

This clonotype has just one count. This chain links TRBV20-1 with TRBJ2-1, with D maybe TRBD2 (5 bases). The germline V gene has CDR1 DFQATT and CDR2 SNEGSKA (reference sequence). V lost 0 bases, J lost 6 bases, and 12 bases lay in between. The length of the CDR3 is 14 residues. CDR3 bases: TGCAGTGCTAGAGAGGGTAGAGAGGGCAATGAGCAGTTCTTC. Translating gives CSAREGREGNEQFF.

This rearrangement joins TRBV2 to TRBJ1-6; perhaps TRBD1 as D (5 bases). The CDR3 spans 14 residues. Germline loops: CDR1 SNHLY, CDR2 FYNNEI. V lost 7 bases, J lost 8 bases, and 15 bases lay in between. CDR3 sequence (DNA): TGTGCCAGCACGGCCGGACATTTTGATTCACCCCTCCACTTT. Its protein product is CASTAGHFDSPLHF.

The chain employs TRBV2 and TRBJ2-7; 8 bases match TRBD2. The CDR3 is made up of 14 amino acids. V was clipped by 6 bases and J by 0 bases; unmatched bases: 4. Looked up from germline, CDR1 is SNHLY and CDR2 is FYNNEI. The CDR3 loop is CASSRSGGSYEQYF. CDR3 nucleotide sequence: TGTGCCAGCAGCCGCAGCGGGGGCTCCTACGAGCAGTACTTC.

This clonotype was found a few times. V usage is TRBV24-1 and J usage is TRBJ2-5, with D possibly matching TRBD1 (8 bases). Germline CDR1 is KGHDR and CDR2 is SFDVKD. The germline V and J ends were trimmed by 4 bases and 0 bases, with 17 bases remaining between them. The CDR3 contains 17 residues. The CDR3 sequence: CATSDTYRGGYQETQYF. The CDR3 nucleotides read TGTGCCACCAGTGACACCTACAGGGGGGGGTACCAAGAGACCCAGTACTTC.

The gene calls are TRBV2 and TRBJ1-1; possibly TRBD1 for D (6 bases). CDR3 length equals 15 residues. The germline gives CDR1 SNHLY, CDR2 FYNNEI. Trimming left V 6 bases short and J 1 base short, with 15 bases between. As DNA, the CDR3 is TGTGCCAGCAGCGAATGGGCAGGGGCGAACACTGAAGCTTTCTTT. Translating it yields CASSEWAGANTEAFF.